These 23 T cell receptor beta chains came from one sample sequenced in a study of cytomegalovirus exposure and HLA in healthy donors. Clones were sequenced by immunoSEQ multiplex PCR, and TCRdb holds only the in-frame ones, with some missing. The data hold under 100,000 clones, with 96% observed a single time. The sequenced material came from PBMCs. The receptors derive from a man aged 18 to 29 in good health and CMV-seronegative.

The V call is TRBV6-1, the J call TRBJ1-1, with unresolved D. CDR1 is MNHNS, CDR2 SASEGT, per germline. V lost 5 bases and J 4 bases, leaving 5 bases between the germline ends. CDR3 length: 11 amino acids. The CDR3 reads CASSYGTEAFF. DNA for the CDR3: TGTGCCAGCAGTTACGGCACTGAAGCTTTCTTT.

Written as DNA, the CDR3 is TGTGCCAGCTCACCGGGGGCAGGGGGCTACTACACTGAAGCTTTCTTT. Encoded protein: CASSPGAGGYYTEAFF. The V gene is TRBV18, the J gene TRBJ1-1; 8 bases map to TRBD1. With V trimmed by 3 bases and J by 3 bases, 9 bases remained unmatched. Germline assignment: CDR1 KGHSH and CDR2 LQKENI. There are 16 residues in the CDR3.

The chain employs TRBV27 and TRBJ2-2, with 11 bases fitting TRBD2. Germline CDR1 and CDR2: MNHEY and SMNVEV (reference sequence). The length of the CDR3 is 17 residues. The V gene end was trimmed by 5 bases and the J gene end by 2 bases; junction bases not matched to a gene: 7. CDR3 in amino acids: CASSERLAGSNTGELFF. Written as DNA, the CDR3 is TGTGCCAGCAGTGAAAGACTAGCGGGATCTAACACCGGGGAGCTGTTTTTT.

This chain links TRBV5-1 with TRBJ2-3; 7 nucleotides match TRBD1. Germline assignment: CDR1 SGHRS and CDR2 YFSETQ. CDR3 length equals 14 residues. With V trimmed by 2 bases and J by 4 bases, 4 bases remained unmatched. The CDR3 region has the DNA TGCGCCAGCAGCTTAGACAGGGCCCCAGATACGCAGTATTTT. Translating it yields CASSLDRAPDTQYF.

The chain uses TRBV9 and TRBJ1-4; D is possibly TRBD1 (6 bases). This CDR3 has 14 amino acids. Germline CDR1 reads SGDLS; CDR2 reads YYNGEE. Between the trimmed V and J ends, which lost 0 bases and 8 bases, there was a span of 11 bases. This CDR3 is CASSVGGGREKLFF. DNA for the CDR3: TGTGCCAGCAGCGTAGGAGGGGGACGAGAAAAACTGTTTTTT. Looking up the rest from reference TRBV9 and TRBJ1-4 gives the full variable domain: DSGVTQTPKHLITATGQRVTLRCSPRSGDLSVYWYQQSLDQGLQFLIQYYNGEERAKGNILERFSAQQFPDLHSELNLSSLELGDSALYFCASSVGGGREKLFFGSGTQLSVL.

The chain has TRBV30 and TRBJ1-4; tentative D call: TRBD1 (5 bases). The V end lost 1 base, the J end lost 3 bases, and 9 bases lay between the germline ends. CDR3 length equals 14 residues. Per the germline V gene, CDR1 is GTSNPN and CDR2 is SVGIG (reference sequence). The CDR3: CAWSAEGANEKLFF. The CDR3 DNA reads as TGTGCCTGGAGTGCGGAAGGGGCTAATGAAAAACTGTTTTTT.

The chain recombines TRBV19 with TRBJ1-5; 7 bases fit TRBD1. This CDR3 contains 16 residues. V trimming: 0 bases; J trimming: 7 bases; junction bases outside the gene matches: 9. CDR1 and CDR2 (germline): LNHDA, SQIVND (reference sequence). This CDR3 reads CASSIDRGSGGQPQHF. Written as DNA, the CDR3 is TGTGCCAGTAGTATAGATCGAGGCTCAGGGGGGCAGCCCCAGCATTTT.

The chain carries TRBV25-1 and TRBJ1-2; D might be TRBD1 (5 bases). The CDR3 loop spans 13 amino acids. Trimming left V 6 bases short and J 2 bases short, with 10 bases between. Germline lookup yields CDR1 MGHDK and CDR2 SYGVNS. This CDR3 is CASRATDNYGYTF. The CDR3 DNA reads TGTGCCAGCAGGGCGACAGACAACTATGGCTACACCTTC.

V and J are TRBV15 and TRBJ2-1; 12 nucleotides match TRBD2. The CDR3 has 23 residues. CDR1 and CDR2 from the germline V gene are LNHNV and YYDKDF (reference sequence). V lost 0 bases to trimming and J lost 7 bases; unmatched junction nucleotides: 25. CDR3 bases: TGTGCCACCAGCAGAGATTTGAGGGGGGCTAGCGGGAGGGCCCGGACAAGGTTGAATGAGCAGTTCTTC. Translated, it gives CATSRDLRGASGRARTRLNEQFF.

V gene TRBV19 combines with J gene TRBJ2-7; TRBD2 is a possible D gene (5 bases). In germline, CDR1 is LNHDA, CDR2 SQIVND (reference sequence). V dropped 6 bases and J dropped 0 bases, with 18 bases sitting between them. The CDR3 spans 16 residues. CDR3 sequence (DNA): TGTGCCAGTAGCCCACGGTTTTCGGGGTACTCCTACGAGCAGTACGTC. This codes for CASSPRFSGYSYEQYV.

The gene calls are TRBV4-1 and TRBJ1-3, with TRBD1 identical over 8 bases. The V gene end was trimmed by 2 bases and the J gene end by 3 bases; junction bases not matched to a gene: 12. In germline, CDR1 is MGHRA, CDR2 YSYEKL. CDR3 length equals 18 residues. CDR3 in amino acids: CASSQLRTGSYYGNTIYF. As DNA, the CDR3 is TGCGCCAGCAGCCAACTTCGGACAGGGAGTTATTATGGAAACACCATATATTTT.

CDR3 nucleotides: TGTGCAAGTCGCTTAGGGGAGACTGAAAAACTGTTTTTT. It translates to CASRLGETEKLFF. The chain recombines TRBV12-2 with TRBJ1-4. TRBV12-2 is tagged as a pseudogene. The CDR3 has 13 amino acids.

In DNA, the CDR3 is TGTGCCAGCAGTTTAGGGGGGTGGGACACTGAAGCTTTCTTT. This sequence encodes CASSLGGWDTEAFF. The chain employs TRBV28 and TRBJ1-1, with D possibly matching TRBD1 (5 bases). CDR1 is MDHEN, CDR2 SYDVKM, per germline. The CDR3 sequence is 14 residues long. V shed 2 bases and J shed 3 bases, with 10 bases lying between them.

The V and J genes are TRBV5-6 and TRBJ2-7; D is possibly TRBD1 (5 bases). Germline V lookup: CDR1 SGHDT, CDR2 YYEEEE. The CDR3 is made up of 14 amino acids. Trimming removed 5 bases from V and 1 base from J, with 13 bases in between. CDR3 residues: CASSSSAGSYEQYF. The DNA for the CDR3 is TGTGCCAGCAGTAGCAGTGCAGGGTCCTACGAGCAGTACTTC.

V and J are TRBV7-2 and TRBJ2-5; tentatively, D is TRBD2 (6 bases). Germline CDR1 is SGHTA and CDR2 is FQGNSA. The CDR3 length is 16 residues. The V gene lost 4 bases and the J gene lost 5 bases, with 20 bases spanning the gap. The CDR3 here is CASSSLPTSLLETQYF. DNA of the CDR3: TGTGCCAGCAGCTCTCTCCCGACTAGTCTCTTGGAGACCCAGTACTTC.

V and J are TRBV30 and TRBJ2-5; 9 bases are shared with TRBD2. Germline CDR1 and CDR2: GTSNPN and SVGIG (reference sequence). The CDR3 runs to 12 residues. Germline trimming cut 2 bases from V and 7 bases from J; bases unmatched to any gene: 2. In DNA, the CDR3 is TGTGCCTGGAGTAGTAGCGGGGGGACCCAGTACTTC. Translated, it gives CAWSSSGGTQYF.

In DNA form, the CDR3 reads TGTGCCAGCAGCTTCCCGGCGGCACGGCTTGAAAAACTGTTTTTT. Amino acid sequence: CASSFPAARLEKLFF. The rearrangement uses TRBV7-9 and TRBJ1-4; D remains ambiguous. This CDR3 has 15 amino acids. Germline values: CDR1 SEHNR, CDR2 FQNEAQ (reference sequence). The ends were cut back, 3 bases at V and 7 bases at J, with 15 bases in the middle.

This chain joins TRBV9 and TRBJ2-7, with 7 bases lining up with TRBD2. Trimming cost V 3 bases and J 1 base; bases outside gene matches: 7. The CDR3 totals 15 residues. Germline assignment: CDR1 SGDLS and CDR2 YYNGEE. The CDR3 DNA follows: TGTGCCAGCAGCGAGACTAGCCGCCAATCCTACGAGCAGTACTTC. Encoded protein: CASSETSRQSYEQYF.

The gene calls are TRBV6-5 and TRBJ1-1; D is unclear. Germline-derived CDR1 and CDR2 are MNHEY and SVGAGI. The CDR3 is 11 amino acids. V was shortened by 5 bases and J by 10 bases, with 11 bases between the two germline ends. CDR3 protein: CASSHLNRAFF. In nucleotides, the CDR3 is TGTGCCAGCAGTCACCTGAACAGAGCTTTCTTT.

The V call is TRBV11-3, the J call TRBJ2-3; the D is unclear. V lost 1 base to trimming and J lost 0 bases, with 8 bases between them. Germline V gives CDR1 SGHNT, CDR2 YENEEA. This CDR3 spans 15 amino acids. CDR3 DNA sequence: TGTGCCAGCAGCTTAGGTCAGACTAGCACAGATACGCAGTATTTT. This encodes CASSLGQTSTDTQYF.

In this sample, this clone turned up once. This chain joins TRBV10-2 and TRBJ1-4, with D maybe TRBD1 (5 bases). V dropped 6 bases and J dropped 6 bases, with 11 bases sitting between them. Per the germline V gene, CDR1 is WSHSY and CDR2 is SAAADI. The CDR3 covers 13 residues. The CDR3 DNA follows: TGCGCCAGCAGCGGCGGGACGGATGAAAAACTGTTTTTT. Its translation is CASSGGTDEKLFF.

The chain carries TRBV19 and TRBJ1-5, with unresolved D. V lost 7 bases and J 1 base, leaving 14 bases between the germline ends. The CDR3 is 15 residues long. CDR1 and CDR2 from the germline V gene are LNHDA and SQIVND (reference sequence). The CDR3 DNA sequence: TGTGCCAGTACCGTCCAAATCGGGAGCAATCAGCCCCAGCATTTT. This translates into CASTVQIGSNQPQHF.

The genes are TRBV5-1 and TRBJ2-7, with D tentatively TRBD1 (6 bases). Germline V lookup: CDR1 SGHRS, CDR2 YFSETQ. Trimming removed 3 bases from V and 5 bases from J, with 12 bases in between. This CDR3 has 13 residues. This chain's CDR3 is CASSSQGFHEQYF. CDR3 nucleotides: TGCGCCAGCAGCTCCCAGGGGTTCCACGAGCAGTACTTC.